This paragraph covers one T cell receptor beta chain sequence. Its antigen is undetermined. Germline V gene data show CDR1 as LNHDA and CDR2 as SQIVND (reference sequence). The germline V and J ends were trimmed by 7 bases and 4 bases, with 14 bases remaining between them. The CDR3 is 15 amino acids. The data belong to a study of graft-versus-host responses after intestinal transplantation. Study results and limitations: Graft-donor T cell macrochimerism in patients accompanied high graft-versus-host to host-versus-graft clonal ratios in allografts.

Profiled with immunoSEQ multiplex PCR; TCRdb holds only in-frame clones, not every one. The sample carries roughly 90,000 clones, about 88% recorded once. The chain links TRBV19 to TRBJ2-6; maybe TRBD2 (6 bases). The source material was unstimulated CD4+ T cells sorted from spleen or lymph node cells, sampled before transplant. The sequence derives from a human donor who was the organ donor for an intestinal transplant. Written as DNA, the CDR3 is TGTGCCAGTACCACCGGGGGATCCGGGGCCAACGTCCTGACTTTC. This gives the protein CASTTGGSGANVLTF.